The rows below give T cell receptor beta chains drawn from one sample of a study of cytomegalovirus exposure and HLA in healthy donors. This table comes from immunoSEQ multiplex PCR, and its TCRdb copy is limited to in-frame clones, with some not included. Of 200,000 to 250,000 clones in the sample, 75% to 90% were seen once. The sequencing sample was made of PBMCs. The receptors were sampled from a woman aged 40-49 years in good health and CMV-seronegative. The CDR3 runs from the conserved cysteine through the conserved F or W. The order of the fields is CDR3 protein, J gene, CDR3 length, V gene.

CDR3: CASSHPRDSYEQYF
J: TRBJ2-7
length: 14
V: TRBV7-9

CDR3: CASSWAGRRYNEQFF
J: TRBJ2-1
length: 15
V: TRBV7-9

CDR3: CAWRVAGDTEAFF
J: TRBJ1-1
length: 13
V: TRBV30

CDR3: CASSLGGITDTQYF
J: TRBJ2-3
length: 14
V: TRBV5-1

CDR3: CASSESKMGTGERGEQYF
J: TRBJ2-7
length: 18
V: TRBV10-2

CDR3: CASSQGRGTTGELFF
J: TRBJ2-2
length: 15
V: TRBV4-1

CDR3: CASSWGQGVVNTEAFF
J: TRBJ1-1
length: 16
V: TRBV5-1

CDR3: CASSPDQETQYF
J: TRBJ2-5
length: 12
V: TRBV5-1

CDR3: CASSPPQLDNEQFF
J: TRBJ2-1
length: 14
V: TRBV18

CDR3: CASSQTFGNAEAFF
J: TRBJ1-1
length: 14
V: TRBV14

CDR3: CASRRPPGGYTF
J: TRBJ1-2
length: 12
V: TRBV7-3

CDR3: CASSIAGANTEAFF
J: TRBJ1-1
length: 14
V: TRBV19

CDR3: CASSLSGGVVDTQYF
J: TRBJ2-3
length: 15
V: TRBV7-3

CDR3: CASSQGGGQGLFNEQFF
J: TRBJ2-1
length: 17
V: TRBV4-1

CDR3: CASSVIGGRVSPYNEQFF
J: TRBJ2-1
length: 18
V: TRBV10-1

CDR3: CASSLGRQGSYNEQFF
J: TRBJ2-1
length: 16
V: TRBV13

CDR3: CASSPRTSGGLDQYF
J: TRBJ2-5
length: 15
V: TRBV28

CDR3: CASSRERTGVEKLFF
J: TRBJ1-4
length: 15
V: TRBV6-1

CDR3: CASSLARLAGVEFYYNEQFF
J: TRBJ2-1
length: 20
V: TRBV5-1

CDR3: CASSQDRLYVHGGYGYTF
J: TRBJ1-2
length: 18
V: TRBV4-1

CDR3: CATGQGGYNEQFF
J: TRBJ2-1
length: 13
V: TRBV19

CDR3: CSVEMTSGSAYEQYF
J: -
length: 15
V: TRBV29-1

CDR3: CASSFSQGETEAFF
J: TRBJ1-1
length: 14
V: TRBV7-9

CDR3: CSVSRQGGTEAFF
J: TRBJ1-1
length: 13
V: TRBV29-1

CDR3: CASSSGQGSTDTQYF
J: TRBJ2-3
length: 15
V: TRBV5-4

CDR3: CASSQDSGRSSYNEQFF
J: TRBJ2-1
length: 17
V: TRBV4-1

CDR3: CASSGTFTSYEQYF
J: TRBJ2-7
length: 14
V: TRBV6-5

CDR3: CASSLSLGQGGGYTF
J: TRBJ1-2
length: 15
V: TRBV7-2

CDR3: CASSDAIARNTDTQYF
J: TRBJ2-3
length: 16
V: TRBV7-3

CDR3: CASSLGTGNLLAGYTF
J: TRBJ1-2
length: 16
V: TRBV5-1

CDR3: CASSFYQGGVGYNEQFF
J: TRBJ2-1
length: 17
V: TRBV5-1

CDR3: CASSQDFGGVYEQYF
J: TRBJ2-7
length: 15
V: TRBV4-1

CDR3: CSVGRGQETQYF
J: TRBJ2-5
length: 12
V: TRBV29-1

CDR3: CASSSFRGVNTEAFF
J: TRBJ1-1
length: 15
V: TRBV28

CDR3: CASSPDGTGGSGNTIYF
J: TRBJ1-3
length: 17
V: TRBV7-2

CDR3: CASSPPLAGNLNEQFF
J: TRBJ2-1
length: 16
V: TRBV18

CDR3: CASTSLAGLANEKLFF
J: TRBJ1-4
length: 16
V: TRBV4-2

CDR3: CTSSQDRRQGVANYGYTF
J: TRBJ1-2
length: 18
V: TRBV1

CDR3: CASSPPSSGRAAAQYF
J: TRBJ2-3
length: 16
V: TRBV18

CDR3: CASGLDSRDTQYF
J: TRBJ2-3
length: 13
V: TRBV6-6

CDR3: CASSLEGTGGNEQFF
J: TRBJ2-1
length: 15
V: TRBV11-2

CDR3: CASKRGGLNTGELFF
J: TRBJ2-2
length: 15
V: TRBV5-6

CDR3: CASRPDRNTEAFF
J: TRBJ1-1
length: 13
V: TRBV2

CDR3: CASSPPETLTTGELFF
J: TRBJ2-2
length: 16
V: TRBV10-2

CDR3: CAWSESVSEKLFF
J: TRBJ1-4
length: 13
V: TRBV30

CDR3: CASGRGYNEQFF
J: TRBJ2-1
length: 12
V: TRBV12-5

CDR3: CASSRARGETQYF
J: TRBJ2-5
length: 13
V: TRBV6-4

CDR3: CASSIVHREHEQYF
J: -
length: 14
V: TRBV19

CDR3: CASSLTGGRNTEAFF
J: TRBJ1-1
length: 15
V: TRBV5-1

CDR3: CASTAGGTGANVLTF
J: TRBJ2-6
length: 15
V: TRBV27

CDR3: CASAPRGRGNQPQHF
J: TRBJ1-5
length: 15
V: TRBV28

CDR3: CASTGTRAAFF
J: TRBJ1-1
length: 11
V: TRBV2

CDR3: CASSSGLAGGYEQFF
J: TRBJ2-1
length: 15
V: TRBV7-9

CDR3: CASSASSGNEQYF
J: TRBJ2-7
length: 13
V: TRBV19